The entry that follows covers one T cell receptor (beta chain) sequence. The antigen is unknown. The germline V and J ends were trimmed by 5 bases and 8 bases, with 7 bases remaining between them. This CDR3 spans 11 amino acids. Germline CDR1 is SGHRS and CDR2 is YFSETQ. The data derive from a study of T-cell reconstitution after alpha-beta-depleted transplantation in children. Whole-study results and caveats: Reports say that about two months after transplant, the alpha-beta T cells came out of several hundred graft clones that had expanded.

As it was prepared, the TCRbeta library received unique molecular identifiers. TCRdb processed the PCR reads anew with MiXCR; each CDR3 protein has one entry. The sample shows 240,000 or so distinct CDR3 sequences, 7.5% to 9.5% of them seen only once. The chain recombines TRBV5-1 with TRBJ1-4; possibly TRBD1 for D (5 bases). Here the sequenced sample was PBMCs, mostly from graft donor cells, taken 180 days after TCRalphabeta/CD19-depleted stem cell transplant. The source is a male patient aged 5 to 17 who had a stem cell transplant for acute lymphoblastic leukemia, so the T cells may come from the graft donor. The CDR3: CASRSGEKLFF. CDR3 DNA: TGCGCCAGCAGATCAGGGGAAAAACTGTTTTTT.